Reported below is one T cell receptor beta chain. Its antigen remains undetermined. Base qualities are not at hand, and no much larger clone is one base apart. These data come from a study of CD8 T cells in ankylosing spondylitis (TCRdb year 2017). In terms of the full investigation: The study profiled T cell receptor beta repertoires in healthy donors and ankylosing spondylitis patients to find disease-linked TCR variants. The whole study cohort included roughly 110 healthy donors and 25 ankylosing spondylitis patients. Peripheral blood samples were taken, and synovial fluid was additionally collected from ankylosing spondylitis patients. General study outcomes and caveats: Some TCR beta motif variants had previously been reported in synovial fluid and blood of reactive arthritis patients, which suggested common disease-initiation mechanisms. Blood from ankylosing spondylitis patients appeared to be characterized by a TCR beta motif composed of eight highly homologous amino acid variants. Significant enrichment of the disease-linked clones was reported in matched synovial fluid samples from ankylosing spondylitis patients. A CD8+ phenotype was shown by the disease-linked clones, which were found at relatively low frequencies in peripheral blood.

Sequencing relied on an Illumina HiSeq 2500. Quantitative 5'-RACE with molecular barcodes was the method used to prepare the TCR beta libraries. As for the authors' bioinformatics: A new computational method based on a probabilistic model of VDJ rearrangement was used to identify disease-linked TCR variants. In-frame beta chains were kept once TCRdb had trimmed the public reads at Q25 with fastp and called clones with MiXCR. One record per CDR3 amino acid sequence lists the most common genes and DNA. The V and J calls reflect TCRdb's pipeline rather than the authors' work. Within this sample are more than 200,000 distinct CDR3 sequences, with 20% to 30% of them counted one time only. The ten largest account for approximately 0.61% of the sample. The CDR3 holds 14 amino acids from the cysteine to the phenylalanine. The DNA shown is the 42-base CDR3, in frame from base 1. CDR1 and CDR2 were assigned from the germline V gene (reference sequence) as DFQATT and SNEGSKA. V and J lose 6 bases and 2 bases, and a span of 15 bases separates them.

This sequence was found in a male donor with ankylosing spondylitis or in good health (not recorded which). The V and J segments used are TRBV20-1 and TRBJ2-3; possibly the D gene is TRBD2, per 7 matching bases. Sequenced input: blood, either unsorted or a sorted T cell fraction (not recorded which). The CDR3 corresponds to CSARVRGLTDTQYF. In nucleotides, the sequence is TGCAGTGCCCGGGTGCGGGGGCTCACAGATACGCAGTATTTT.